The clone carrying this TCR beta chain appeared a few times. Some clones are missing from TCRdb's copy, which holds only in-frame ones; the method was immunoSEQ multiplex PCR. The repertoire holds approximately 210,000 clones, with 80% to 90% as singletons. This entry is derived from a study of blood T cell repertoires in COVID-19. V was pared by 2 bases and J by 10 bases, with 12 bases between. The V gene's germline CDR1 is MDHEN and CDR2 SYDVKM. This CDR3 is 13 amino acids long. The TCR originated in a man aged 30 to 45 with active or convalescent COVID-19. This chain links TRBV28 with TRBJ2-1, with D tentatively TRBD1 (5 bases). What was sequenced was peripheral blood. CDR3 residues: CASSLTGSLEQFF. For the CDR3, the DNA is TGTGCCAGCAGTTTAACAGGATCCTTGGAGCAGTTCTTC.